What follows are 13 T cell receptor beta chains derived from one specimen sequenced in a study of T cells after yellow fever vaccination. TCRdb reanalysed the 5' RACE reads using MiXCR and keeps one entry per CDR3 protein. The data show 350,000 to 450,000 distinct CDR3 sequences, with around 20% seen just once and about a sixth held by the top ten. The sequences come from PBMCs, collected before the yellow fever booster vaccination. The source is a young man who received the YFV17D yellow fever vaccine.

This clonotype occurred a few times. This chain connects TRBV4-3 to TRBJ1-2; possible D gene TRBD1, 6 bases. The germline CDR1 and CDR2 sequences are LGHNA and YSLEER. Trimming left V 0 bases short and J 6 bases short, with 23 bases between. CDR3 length: 18 residues. This CDR3 reads CASSQDRRQGIGIHGYTF. The CDR3 nucleotides read TGCGCCAGCAGCCAAGATAGGCGCCAGGGGATCGGGATTCATGGCTACACCTTC.

The gene calls are TRBV7-9 and TRBJ2-7, with D perhaps TRBD1 (5 bases). V lost 1 base and J lost 3, with 13 bases in between. The CDR3 has 15 residues. Germline CDR1 is SEHNR and CDR2 is FQNEAQ (reference sequence). The CDR3 DNA reads TGTGCCAGCAGCTTAGTAGCAGGGCCGATCTACGAGCAGTACTTC. Translation: CASSLVAGPIYEQYF.

This clonotype has a handful of counts. V usage is TRBV7-2 and J usage is TRBJ1-2; D remains ambiguous. The germline V and J ends were trimmed by 1 base and 8 bases, with 8 bases remaining between them. The CDR3 covers 12 residues. Germline CDR1 reads SGHTA; CDR2 reads FQGNSA. The CDR3 DNA sequence: TGTGCCAGCAGCTTAGGGCTGACCGGCTACACCTTC. It is translated as CASSLGLTGYTF.

This rearrangement joins TRBV20-1 to TRBJ2-7, with TRBD1 matching over 9 bases. Germline-derived CDR1 and CDR2 are DFQATT and SNEGSKA (reference sequence). J lost 5 bases, V lost 6 bases, and 8 bases had no gene match. The CDR3 has 13 amino acids. CDR3 sequence (DNA): TGCAGTGCCGGGACAGGGATTGGCGACGAGCAGTACTTC. This encodes CSAGTGIGDEQYF.

This chain joins TRBV7-9 and TRBJ1-5; 7 bases fit TRBD1. V dropped 5 bases and J dropped 0; count of bases not matched to a gene: 16. Germline CDR1 SEHNR, CDR2 FQNEAQ (reference sequence). The CDR3 runs 19 residues. The chain's CDR3 is CASSNPVGDSLDSNQPQHF. CDR3 coding DNA: TGTGCCAGCAGCAACCCGGTAGGGGACAGTTTAGATAGCAATCAGCCCCAGCATTTT.

The gene calls are TRBV5-5 and TRBJ1-2; D uncertain. Germline CDR1 reads SGHKS; CDR2 reads YYEKEE (reference sequence). V shed 0 bases and J shed 7 bases, with 10 bases lying between them. The CDR3 runs to 13 residues. CDR3 amino acids: CASSLAGFGGYTF. CDR3 sequence (DNA): TGTGCCAGCAGCTTGGCGGGTTTCGGTGGCTACACCTTC.

This clonotype was recorded a few times. CDR3 sequence reads: CASGSSGGGADTQYF. DNA for the CDR3: TGTGCCAGCGGATCAAGCGGGGGCGGGGCAGATACGCAGTATTTT. V gene TRBV7-9 combines with J gene TRBJ2-3, with 8 bases that match TRBD2. The CDR3 covers 15 residues. With 8 bases clipped from V and 4 bases from J, the junction kept 11 bases outside the gene matches. Germline CDR1 reads SEHNR; CDR2 reads FQNEAQ (reference sequence).

The chain links TRBV6-5 to TRBJ2-1; D is perhaps TRBD2 (5 bases). Germline V CDR1 and CDR2: MNHEY, SVGAGI. The ends were cut back, 3 bases at V and 10 bases at J, with 10 bases in the middle. The CDR3 contains 12 residues. The CDR3 loop is CASSYRAGEQFF. CDR3 coding DNA: TGTGCCAGCAGTTATAGGGCGGGCGAGCAGTTCTTC.

This clonotype was seen a handful of times. V gene TRBV5-1 combines with J gene TRBJ2-3; D gene ambiguous. The CDR3 loop spans 15 amino acids. Trimming cost V 0 bases and J 2 bases, with 10 bases left between them. CDR1 and CDR2 (germline): SGHRS, YFSETQ. In nucleotides, the CDR3 is TGCGCCAGCAGCTTGGTTTTTGGCTTCACAGATACGCAGTATTTT. It encodes CASSLVFGFTDTQYF.

Points on this clonotype: One end of the junction does not line up with germline, which may come from a read error. This chain connects TRBV7-2 to TRBJ2-3, with 12 bases aligning to TRBD2. The CDR3 contains 13 residues. CDR1 and CDR2 (germline): SGHTA, FQGNSA. CDR3 amino acids: CASSHGLAGSARF. In DNA form, the CDR3 reads TGTGCCAGCAGCCACGGACTAGCGGGGAGTGCGAGGTTT.

With regard to this clonotype: A much more abundant neighbour one base away suggests this may be a read error. The chain carries TRBV7-8 and TRBJ1-2; 9 positions agree with TRBD1. This CDR3 is 14 amino acids long. CDR1 and CDR2 (germline): SGHVS, FQNEAQ. The trim removed 5 bases at V and 3 bases at J, leaving 4 bases unmatched. This chain's CDR3 is CASSARDRDYGYTF. The CDR3 DNA sequence: TGTGCCAGCAGCGCCCGGGACAGGGACTATGGCTACACCTTC.

This clonotype occurred a few times. The gene calls are TRBV7-2 and TRBJ2-5; 12 bases match TRBD2. The CDR3 has 16 residues. V dropped 5 bases and J dropped 1; count of bases not matched to a gene: 5. Germline CDR1 and CDR2: SGHTA and FQGNSA. CDR3 protein: CASSQSSGGAQETQYF. In nucleotides, the CDR3 is TGTGCCAGCAGCCAATCTAGCGGGGGGGCCCAAGAGACCCAGTACTTC.

This clonotype was found many times. The V and J genes are TRBV21-1 and TRBJ2-5; the table names TRBD2, a call not compared with the DNA. TRBV21-1 is recorded as a pseudogene. The CDR3 has 16 amino acids. This CDR3 reads CASSNWALGGSGTQYF. In nucleotides, the CDR3 is TGTGCCAGCAGCAATTGGGCCCTGGGCGGCTCGGGGACCCAGTACTTC.